The subject of this entry is one T cell receptor (beta chain). The sample is drawn from a study of blood T cell repertoires in COVID-19. Looking at the study overall: Both acute and convalescent COVID-19 samples were obtained from the United States, Italy and Spain.

The assay was immunoSEQ multiplex PCR, and TCRdb's table has in-frame clones only and misses some. The sample consists of roughly 110,000 clones, about three quarters of them appearing once. The germline V gene has CDR1 SGHTA and CDR2 FQGNSA. After removal of 5 bases from V and 2 bases from J, the junction contained 3 bases not matched to a gene. CDR3 size: 14 residues. The chain combines TRBV7-2 with TRBJ2-7; 10 positions match TRBD1. The sequencing input was peripheral blood. This TCR came from a man between 65 and 85 years old with acute or convalescent COVID-19. The chain's CDR3 is CASSLDRGAYEQYF. The CDR3 DNA reads TGTGCCAGCAGCCTGGACAGGGGGGCCTACGAGCAGTACTTC.